This T cell receptor (beta chain) was observed in a study of tumor-infiltrating lymphocytes in localized non-small cell lung cancer (dated by TCRdb to about 2021). Regarding the study in general: Patients whose samples were collected after neoadjuvant chemotherapy, as well as both smokers and never-smokers and several histologies, were included in the cohort. From each patient came resected tumor tissue plus uninvolved lung tissue from that same patient, and the uninvolved lung tissue was described as non-adjacent to the tumor. Flow cytometry, multiplex immunofluorescence, RNA-seq, exome sequencing and proteomics were applied to the same patients as TCR sequencing, which was one of several integrated assays. The overall ICON cohort was composed of some 140 surgical patients with localized non-small cell lung cancer whose tumors were resected. A total of some 56 patients were included in the paired tumor versus uninvolved lung comparison of immunoSEQ T-cell fraction.

Worth noting for this clone: Its antigen is currently not known. Per-base quality was not reported, and no clone a single base away is much larger than it.

The T-cell fraction in tumor and uninvolved lung tissue was provided by TCR sequencing with the immunoSEQ assay. The authors' pipeline ran thus. To analyze survival, patients were divided into a high T-cell fraction group (upper tertile) and a low T-cell fraction group (lower two tertiles), and the two groups were compared using a log-rank test. A signed-rank test was used to test paired tumor versus uninvolved lung differences in T-cell fraction. The table comes from immuneACCESS by way of TCRdb, which keeps in-frame sequences with V and J called. Part of the clones is missing from these tables; in studies checked, under half for an unresolved V gene and the rest for unknown reasons. D and trimming come from the DNA, and the V and J calls and clone size come from that table. Across this sample there are some 9,700 clones, with approximately 82% seen only once. Of the sample, 6.5% to 7.5% falls within the top ten clones.

The CDR3 holds 14 amino acids from the cysteine to the phenylalanine. Of all the DNA, just the CDR3 is kept, 42 bases in frame from base 1. From the germline V gene, CDR1 is MNHEY and CDR2 is SVGAGI. The V and J ends are trimmed by 6 bases and 3 bases, leaving 9 bases between them. Broad study findings and their caveats: Consistent with immunofluorescence CD3 counts, TCRbeta sequencing supported greater T cell infiltration in tumors than in uninvolved lung tissue. Because assay coverage varied across patients depending on available tissue quantity, TCR sequencing was performed for only a subset of the cohort. Because different pieces of the same tissue were used for different assays, technical variation could not be separated from intratumor heterogeneity. TCR-derived T-cell fraction did not differ between the flow cytometry-defined immunotypes IM1 (good prognosis) and IM2 (poor prognosis).

ICON enrollment began in 2016, and the last patient was enrolled in 2018. A subcohort of some 80 patients provided fresh tumor and matched uninvolved tissue for in-depth immune analyses, with TCR sequencing among those analyses. DNA isolated from bulk tissue, without cell sorting, was used for TCR sequencing. The sequencing sample was made of uninvolved lung tissue not adjacent to the tumor. The chain is encoded by TRBV6-5 joined to TRBJ1-6; no D segment can be confidently identified. This clonotype originated in a human donor with non-small cell lung cancer. The nucleotide sequence is given as TGTGCCAGCAGGTCCCATAGCTATAATTCACCCCTCCACTTT. The resulting protein is CASRSHSYNSPLHF.